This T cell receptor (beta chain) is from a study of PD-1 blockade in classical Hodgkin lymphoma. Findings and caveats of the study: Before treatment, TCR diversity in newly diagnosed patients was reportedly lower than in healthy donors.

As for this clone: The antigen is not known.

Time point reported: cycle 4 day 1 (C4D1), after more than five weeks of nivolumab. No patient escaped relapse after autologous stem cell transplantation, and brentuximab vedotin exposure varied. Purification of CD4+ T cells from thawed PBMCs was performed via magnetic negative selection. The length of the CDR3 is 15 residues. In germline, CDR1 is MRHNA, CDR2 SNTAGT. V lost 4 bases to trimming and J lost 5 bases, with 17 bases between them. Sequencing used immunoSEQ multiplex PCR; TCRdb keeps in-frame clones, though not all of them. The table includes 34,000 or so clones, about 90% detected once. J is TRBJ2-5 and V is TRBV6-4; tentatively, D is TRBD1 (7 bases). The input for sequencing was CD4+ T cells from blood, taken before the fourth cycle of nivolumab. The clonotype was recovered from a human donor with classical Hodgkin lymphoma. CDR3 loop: CASSASGGSRETQYF. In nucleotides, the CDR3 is TGTGCCAGCAGTGCCTCAGGGGGGTCCCGGGAGACCCAGTACTTC.